The present T cell receptor (beta chain) was sequenced within a study of vaccination and CD4 T cells after COVID-19 (dated by TCRdb to the early 2020s). For context, the study as a whole: Convalescent patients had a positive SARS-CoV-2 result on nasal swab PCR, and of these patients, several had mild disease and one had severe disease. The convalescent cohort included six males and four females, with two Hispanic individuals, seven Caucasians, two Asians and one multiracial person. Two doses of either the Pfizer-BioNTech BNT162b2 vaccine (n=8) or the Moderna mRNA-1273 vaccine (n=2) were administered to participants. Post-COVID blood samples from convalescent patients were collected a median of roughly 100 days after diagnosis, with a range of roughly 30 to 170 days. Post-vaccine blood samples were obtained a median of about 72 days after the second vaccine dose, with a range of 14 to 241 days. For stimulating the cultures, overlapping spike peptide pools were used, derived from SARS-CoV-2 as well as from the common cold coronaviruses HCoV-NL63, HCoV-OC43 and HCoV-229E. Control cultures used a CEFX viral epitope pool as positive control, an HIV-1 Nef peptide pool as negative control, or no peptide. In 10 COVID-19 convalescent patients and a handful of infection-naive healthy vaccine recipients, the spike-specific CD4+ TCR repertoire before mRNA vaccination was compared with the repertoire after mRNA vaccination. General study outcomes and caveats: The median number of SARS-CoV-2-reactive clonotypes rose from 21 after infection to a few dozen after vaccination, but the change was not significant. Of the vaccine-specific clones in convalescent patients, 304 of 307, or nearly all, reacted only to SARS-CoV-2 spike and did not cross-react with common cold coronaviruses. Relatively few convalescent patients were included in the study, and early timepoints after natural infection were not analyzed. In convalescent patients, a median approximately 86% of post-vaccine SARS-CoV-2-reactive clones were detected only after vaccination, and vaccine-specific priming was suggested by this finding.

A word on this clonotype: The antigen it binds to is not known. One base away there is no much larger clone; base qualities are not given.

Libraries were constructed by PCR. DNA from cultured CD4+ T cells was subjected to TCR sequencing with the Oncomine TCR Beta short-read assay at the Johns Hopkins FTIC core. The QIAamp micro DNA kit was used to extract genomic DNA from the cultured CD4+ T cells. Oncomine TCR Beta libraries from cultured CD4+ T cells were pooled using unique dual indexes and sequenced on an Illumina iSeq 100. The paper's processing steps were these. Non-productive sequences were filtered out, and CDR3s that did not start with C, did not end with F or W, or were shorter than 7 amino acids were discarded. The MANAFEST web application identified antigen-specific clonotypes by comparing peptide-stimulated wells against reference wells and other culture wells. An FDR below 0.05, an odds ratio above 5, and a productive frequency above 0.1% in at least two of three replicate wells were required for clones to be considered positive. A clonotype counted as cross-reactive if it showed significant expansion both in the SARS-CoV-2 spike wells and in at least one common cold coronavirus spike condition. Similarity between CDR3 sequences was evaluated in R version 3.6.1 using Levenshtein distances (stringdist) and unrooted phylogenetic trees (ape). In TCRdb, the public reads were trimmed at Q25 with fastp and aligned with MiXCR, with productive beta chains retained. Rows merge per CDR3 protein into single entries with the most common DNA and genes. TCRdb's processing, not the authors' own work, is the source of the V and J calls. This sample holds 15,000 or so distinct CDR3 sequences; roughly 50% were observed only once. The top ten clones comprise 10% of the sample.

The germline V gene encodes CDR1 SGHRS and CDR2 YFSETQ. V is trimmed back by 6 bases and J by 3 bases, and the junction contains 12 bases that no gene match accounts for. From its cysteine to its phenylalanine, the CDR3 spans 17 amino acids. The kept DNA is CDR3 alone, 51 bases in frame from the first base. The treatment or condition tag for this specimen amounts to: roughly 10-day PBMC culture with coronavirus spike peptide pools or control peptides (ViraFEST assay). The ViraFEST assay, used in the study, expanded antigen-specific T cells with peptide pools and then identified the expanded clonotypes through TCR sequencing. The positive SARS-CoV-2 PCR tests of the convalescent patients were dated from March to December 2020, before the Alpha, Beta and Delta variants emerged in the United States. Each well held around 2 million PBMCs cultured with roughly 10 ug/ml peptide pools in IMDM containing approximately 5% human AB serum and around 10 IU/ml IL-2. Half of the culture medium was replaced with fresh IL-2-containing medium on days 3 and 7. Once the cells had been in culture for approximately 10 days, the EasySep CD4+ T cell isolation kit was used to isolate CD4+ T cells by negative selection. Ficoll-Paque Plus gradient centrifugation was used to isolate PBMCs from whole blood, and the isolated PBMCs were then either used fresh or cryopreserved at -140C. Each culture condition was generally run in triplicate wells.

The rearrangement combines TRBV5-1 with TRBJ2-2, with 9 central nucleotides matching TRBD1. Source: CD4+ T cells from blood, cultured in vitro, taken before SARS-CoV-2 vaccination. This clonotype was sampled from a human donor who had recovered from COVID-19. CDR3 loop: CASTSSGTGSYTGELFF. In nucleotide form, the sequence is TGCGCCAGCACCAGCTCCGGGACAGGGAGTTACACCGGGGAGCTGTTTTTT.